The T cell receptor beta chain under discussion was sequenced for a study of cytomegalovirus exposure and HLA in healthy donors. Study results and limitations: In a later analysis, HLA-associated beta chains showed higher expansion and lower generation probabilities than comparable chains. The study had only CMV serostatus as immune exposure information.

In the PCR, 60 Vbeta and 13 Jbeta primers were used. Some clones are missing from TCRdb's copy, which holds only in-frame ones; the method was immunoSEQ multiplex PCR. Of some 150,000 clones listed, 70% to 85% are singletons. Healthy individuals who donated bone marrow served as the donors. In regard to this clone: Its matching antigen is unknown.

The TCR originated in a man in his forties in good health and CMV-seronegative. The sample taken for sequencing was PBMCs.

CDR3 sequence reads: CARGRGNQPQHF. The CDR3 DNA follows: TGTGCCAGGGGTCGGGGAAATCAGCCCCAGCATTTT. The chain recombines TRBV28 with TRBJ1-5; D is unresolved. Germline V gives CDR1 MDHEN, CDR2 SYDVKM. V lost 9 bases and J 4 bases, leaving 10 bases between the germline ends. There are 12 residues in the CDR3. The full variable domain, rest sourced from reference TRBV28 and TRBJ1-5, is DVKVTQSSRYLVKRTGEKVFLECVQDMDHENMFWYRQDPGLGLRLIYFSYDVKMKEKGDIPEGYSVSREKKERFSLILESASTNQTSMYLCARGRGNQPQHFGDGTRLSIL.